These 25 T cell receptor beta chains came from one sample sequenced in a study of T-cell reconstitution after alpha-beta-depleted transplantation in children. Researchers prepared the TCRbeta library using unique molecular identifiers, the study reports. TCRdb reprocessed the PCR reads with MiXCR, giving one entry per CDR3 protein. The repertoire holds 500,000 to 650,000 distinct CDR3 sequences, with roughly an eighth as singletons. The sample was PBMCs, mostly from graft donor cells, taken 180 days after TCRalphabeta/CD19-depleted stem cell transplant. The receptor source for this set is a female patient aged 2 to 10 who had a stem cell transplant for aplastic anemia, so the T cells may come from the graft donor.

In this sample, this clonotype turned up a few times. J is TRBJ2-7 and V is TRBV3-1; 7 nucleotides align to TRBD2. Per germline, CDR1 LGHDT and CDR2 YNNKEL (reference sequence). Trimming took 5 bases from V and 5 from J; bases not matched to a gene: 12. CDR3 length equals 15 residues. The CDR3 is CASSRAAGEVHEQYF. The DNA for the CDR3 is TGTGCCAGCAGCAGGGCCGCGGGAGAGGTCCACGAGCAGTACTTC.

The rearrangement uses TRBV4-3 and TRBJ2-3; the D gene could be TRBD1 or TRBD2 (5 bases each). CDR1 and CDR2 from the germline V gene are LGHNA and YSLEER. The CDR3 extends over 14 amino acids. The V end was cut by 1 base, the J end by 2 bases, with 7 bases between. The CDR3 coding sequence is TGCGCCAGCAGCCAAGGGGACCTCACAGATACGCAGTATTTT. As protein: CASSQGDLTDTQYF.

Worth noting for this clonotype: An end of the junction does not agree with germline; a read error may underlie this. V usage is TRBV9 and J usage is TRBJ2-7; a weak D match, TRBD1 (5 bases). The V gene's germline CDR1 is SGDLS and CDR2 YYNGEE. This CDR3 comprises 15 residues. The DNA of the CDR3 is TGTGCCAGCAGCGCCCAGGGCGGTCCCCTCTACGGGCAGTACTTC. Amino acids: CASSAQGGPLYGQYF.

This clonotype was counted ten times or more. Here the CDR3 reads CASSPLTGGYEQYV. The CDR3 bases are TGTGCCAGCAGCCCATTGACAGGGGGATACGAGCAGTACGTC. The V and J genes are TRBV7-6 and TRBJ2-7; 9 bases agree with TRBD1. V dropped 5 bases and J dropped 4; count of bases not matched to a gene: 6. The CDR3 contains 14 residues. Looked up from germline, CDR1 is SGHVS and CDR2 is FNYEAQ.

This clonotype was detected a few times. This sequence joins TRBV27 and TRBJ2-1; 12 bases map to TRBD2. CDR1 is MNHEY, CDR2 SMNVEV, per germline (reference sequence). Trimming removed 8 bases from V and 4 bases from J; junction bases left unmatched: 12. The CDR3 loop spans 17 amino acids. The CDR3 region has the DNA TGTGCCAGCCAACCCCCCGGACTAGCGGGAAATTACAATGAGCAGTTCTTC. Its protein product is CASQPPGLAGNYNEQFF.

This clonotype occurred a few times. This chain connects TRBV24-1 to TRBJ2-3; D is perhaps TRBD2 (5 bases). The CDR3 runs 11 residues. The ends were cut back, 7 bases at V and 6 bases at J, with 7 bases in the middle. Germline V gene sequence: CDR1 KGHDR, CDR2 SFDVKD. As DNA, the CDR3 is TGTGCCACCAGACGCGGGGATACGCAGTATTTT. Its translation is CATRRGDTQYF.

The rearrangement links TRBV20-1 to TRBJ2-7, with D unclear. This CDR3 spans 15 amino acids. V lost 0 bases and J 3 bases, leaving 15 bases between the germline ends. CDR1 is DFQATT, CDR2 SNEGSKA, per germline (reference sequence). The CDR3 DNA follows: TGCAGTGCTAGAGATTTAAGTCAGGTGGACTACGAGCAGTACTTC. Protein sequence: CSARDLSQVDYEQYF.

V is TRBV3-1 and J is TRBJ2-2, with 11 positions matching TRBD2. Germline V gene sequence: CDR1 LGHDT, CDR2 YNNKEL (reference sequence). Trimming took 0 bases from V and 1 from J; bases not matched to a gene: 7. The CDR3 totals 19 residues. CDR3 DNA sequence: TGTGCCAGCAGCCAAGATGAACTAGCGGGAGTTTGGAACACCGGGGAGCTGTTTTTT. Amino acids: CASSQDELAGVWNTGELFF.

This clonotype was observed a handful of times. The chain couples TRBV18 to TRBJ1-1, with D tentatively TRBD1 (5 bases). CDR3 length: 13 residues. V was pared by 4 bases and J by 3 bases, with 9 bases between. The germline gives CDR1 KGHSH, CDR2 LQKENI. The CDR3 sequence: CASSRTGHTEAFF. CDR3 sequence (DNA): TGTGCCAGCTCACGCACAGGACACACTGAAGCTTTCTTT.

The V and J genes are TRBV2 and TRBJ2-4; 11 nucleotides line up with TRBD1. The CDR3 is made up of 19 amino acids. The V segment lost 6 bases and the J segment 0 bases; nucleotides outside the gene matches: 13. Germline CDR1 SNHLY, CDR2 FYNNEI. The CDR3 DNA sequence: TGTGCCAGCAGGGCACCGGGACAGGGGGTCGCTCTAGCCAAAAACATTCAGTACTTC. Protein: CASRAPGQGVALAKNIQYF.

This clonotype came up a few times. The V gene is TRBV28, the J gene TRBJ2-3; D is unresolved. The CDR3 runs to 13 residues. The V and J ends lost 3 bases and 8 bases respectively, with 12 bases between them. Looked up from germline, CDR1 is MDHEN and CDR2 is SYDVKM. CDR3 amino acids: CASSLGSYGTQYF. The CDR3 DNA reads TGTGCCAGCAGTTTGGGCTCTTATGGTACGCAGTATTTT. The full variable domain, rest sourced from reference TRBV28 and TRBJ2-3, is DVKVTQSSRYLVKRTGEKVFLECVQDMDHENMFWYRQDPGLGLRLIYFSYDVKMKEKGDIPEGYSVSREKKERFSLILESASTNQTSMYLCASSLGSYGTQYFGPGTRLTVL.

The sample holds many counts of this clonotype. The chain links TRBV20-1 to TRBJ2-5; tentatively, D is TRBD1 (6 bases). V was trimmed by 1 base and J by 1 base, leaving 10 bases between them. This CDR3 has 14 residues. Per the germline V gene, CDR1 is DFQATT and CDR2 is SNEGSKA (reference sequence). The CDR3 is CSARAWTVQETQYF. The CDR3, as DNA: TGCAGTGCTAGAGCCTGGACAGTCCAAGAGACCCAGTACTTC.

In DNA form, the CDR3 reads TGTGCCAGCAGTTTATCCCCGGGACAGGGGGAGTGGAGCTCTGGGGCCAACGTCCTGACTTTC. It encodes CASSLSPGQGEWSSGANVLTF. This chain uses TRBV12-3 or TRBV12-4 with TRBJ2-6; 11 bases are shared with TRBD1. V was pared by 2 bases and J by 0 bases, with 12 bases of the junction left unmatched. The CDR3 contains 21 residues.

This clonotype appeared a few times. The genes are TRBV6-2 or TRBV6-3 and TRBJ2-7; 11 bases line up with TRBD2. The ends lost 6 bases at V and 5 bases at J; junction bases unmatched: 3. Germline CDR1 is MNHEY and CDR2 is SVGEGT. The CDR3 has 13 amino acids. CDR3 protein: CASRPSGRNEQYF. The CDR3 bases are TGTGCCAGCAGACCTAGCGGGAGGAACGAGCAGTACTTC.

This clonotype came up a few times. CDR3 DNA sequence: TGTGCCATCCGGGGGGCTGGGGCCAACGTCCTGACTTTC. This gives the protein CAIRGAGANVLTF. The chain joins TRBV10-3 to TRBJ2-6; 7 nucleotides match TRBD2. The CDR3 consists of 13 residues. V shed 8 bases, J shed 2 bases, and the junction held 0 bases outside the gene matches. Germline CDR1 and CDR2: ENHRY and SYGVKD.

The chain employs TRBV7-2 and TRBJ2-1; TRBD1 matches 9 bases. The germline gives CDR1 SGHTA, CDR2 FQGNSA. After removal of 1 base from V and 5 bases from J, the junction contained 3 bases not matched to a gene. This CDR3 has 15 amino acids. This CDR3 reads CASSLGQGGHNEQFF. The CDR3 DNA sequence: TGTGCCAGCAGCTTAGGACAGGGGGGACACAATGAGCAGTTCTTC.

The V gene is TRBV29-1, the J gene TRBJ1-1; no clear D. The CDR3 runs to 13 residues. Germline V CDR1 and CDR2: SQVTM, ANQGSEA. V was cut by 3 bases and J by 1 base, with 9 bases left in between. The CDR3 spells CSVDSARNTEAFF. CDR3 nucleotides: TGCAGCGTTGATTCGGCGAGGAACACTGAAGCTTTCTTT.

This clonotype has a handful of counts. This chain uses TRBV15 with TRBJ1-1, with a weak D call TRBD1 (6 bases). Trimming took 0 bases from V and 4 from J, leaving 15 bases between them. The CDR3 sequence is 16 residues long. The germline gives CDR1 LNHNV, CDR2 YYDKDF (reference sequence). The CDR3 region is CATSRDAGGAFTEAFF. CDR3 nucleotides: TGTGCCACCAGCAGAGATGCGGGGGGGGCATTCACTGAAGCTTTCTTT.

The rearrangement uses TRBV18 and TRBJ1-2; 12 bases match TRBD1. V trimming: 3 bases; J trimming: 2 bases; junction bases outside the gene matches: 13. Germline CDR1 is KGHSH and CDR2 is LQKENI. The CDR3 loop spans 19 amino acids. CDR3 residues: CASSPIPRRDRGRNYGYTF. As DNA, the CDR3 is TGTGCCAGCTCACCCATTCCTCGCCGGGACAGGGGGCGGAACTATGGCTACACCTTC.

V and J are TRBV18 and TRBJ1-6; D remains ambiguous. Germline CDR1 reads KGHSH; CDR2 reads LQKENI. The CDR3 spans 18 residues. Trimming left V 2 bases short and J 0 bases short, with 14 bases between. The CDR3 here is CASSPSGQTSSYNSPLHF. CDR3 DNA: TGTGCCAGCTCACCAAGTGGGCAGACGAGCTCCTATAATTCACCCCTCCACTTT. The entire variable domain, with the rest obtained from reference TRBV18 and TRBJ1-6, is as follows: NAGVMQNPRHLVRRRGQEARLRCSPMKGHSHVYWYRQLPEEGLKFMVYLQKENIIDESGMPKERFSAEFPKEGPSILRIQQVVRGDSAAYFCASSPSGQTSSYNSPLHFGNGTRLTVT.

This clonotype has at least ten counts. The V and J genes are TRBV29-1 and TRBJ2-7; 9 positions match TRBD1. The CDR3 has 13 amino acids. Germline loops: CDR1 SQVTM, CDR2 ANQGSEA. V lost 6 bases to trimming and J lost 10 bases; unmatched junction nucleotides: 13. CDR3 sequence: CSVEDSGQGPQYF. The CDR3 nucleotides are TGCAGCGTCGAGGATTCGGGACAGGGCCCTCAGTACTTC.

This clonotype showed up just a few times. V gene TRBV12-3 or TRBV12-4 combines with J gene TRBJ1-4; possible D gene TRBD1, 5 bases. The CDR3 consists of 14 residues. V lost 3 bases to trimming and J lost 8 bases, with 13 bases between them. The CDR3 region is CASSFEQGREKLFF. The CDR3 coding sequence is TGTGCCAGCAGTTTTGAGCAGGGTAGGGAAAAACTGTTTTTT.

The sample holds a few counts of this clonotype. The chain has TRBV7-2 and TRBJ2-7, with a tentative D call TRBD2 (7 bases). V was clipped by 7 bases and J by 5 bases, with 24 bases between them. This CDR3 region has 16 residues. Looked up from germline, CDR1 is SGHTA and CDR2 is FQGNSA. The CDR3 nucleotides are TGTGCCAGCAACCCGTCTGGGGGGGCGCCCTTCCACGAGCAGTACTTC. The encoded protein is CASNPSGGAPFHEQYF.

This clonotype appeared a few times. This CDR3 is CASSPSTSGIETQYF. In DNA form, the CDR3 reads TGTGCCAGCAGCCCGAGCACTAGCGGGATAGAGACCCAGTACTTC. This rearrangement joins TRBV7-2 to TRBJ2-5, with 10 bases identical to TRBD2. The V gene's germline CDR1 is SGHTA and CDR2 FQGNSA. This CDR3 has 15 amino acids. The V gene end was trimmed by 5 bases and the J gene end by 4 bases; junction bases not matched to a gene: 7.

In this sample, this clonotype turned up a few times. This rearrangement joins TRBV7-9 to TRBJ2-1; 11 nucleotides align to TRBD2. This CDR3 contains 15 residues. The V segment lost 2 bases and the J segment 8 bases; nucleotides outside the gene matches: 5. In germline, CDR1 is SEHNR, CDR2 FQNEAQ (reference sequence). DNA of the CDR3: TGTGCCAGCAGCTTACGACTAGCGGGGACTGATGAGCAGTTCTTC. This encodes CASSLRLAGTDEQFF.